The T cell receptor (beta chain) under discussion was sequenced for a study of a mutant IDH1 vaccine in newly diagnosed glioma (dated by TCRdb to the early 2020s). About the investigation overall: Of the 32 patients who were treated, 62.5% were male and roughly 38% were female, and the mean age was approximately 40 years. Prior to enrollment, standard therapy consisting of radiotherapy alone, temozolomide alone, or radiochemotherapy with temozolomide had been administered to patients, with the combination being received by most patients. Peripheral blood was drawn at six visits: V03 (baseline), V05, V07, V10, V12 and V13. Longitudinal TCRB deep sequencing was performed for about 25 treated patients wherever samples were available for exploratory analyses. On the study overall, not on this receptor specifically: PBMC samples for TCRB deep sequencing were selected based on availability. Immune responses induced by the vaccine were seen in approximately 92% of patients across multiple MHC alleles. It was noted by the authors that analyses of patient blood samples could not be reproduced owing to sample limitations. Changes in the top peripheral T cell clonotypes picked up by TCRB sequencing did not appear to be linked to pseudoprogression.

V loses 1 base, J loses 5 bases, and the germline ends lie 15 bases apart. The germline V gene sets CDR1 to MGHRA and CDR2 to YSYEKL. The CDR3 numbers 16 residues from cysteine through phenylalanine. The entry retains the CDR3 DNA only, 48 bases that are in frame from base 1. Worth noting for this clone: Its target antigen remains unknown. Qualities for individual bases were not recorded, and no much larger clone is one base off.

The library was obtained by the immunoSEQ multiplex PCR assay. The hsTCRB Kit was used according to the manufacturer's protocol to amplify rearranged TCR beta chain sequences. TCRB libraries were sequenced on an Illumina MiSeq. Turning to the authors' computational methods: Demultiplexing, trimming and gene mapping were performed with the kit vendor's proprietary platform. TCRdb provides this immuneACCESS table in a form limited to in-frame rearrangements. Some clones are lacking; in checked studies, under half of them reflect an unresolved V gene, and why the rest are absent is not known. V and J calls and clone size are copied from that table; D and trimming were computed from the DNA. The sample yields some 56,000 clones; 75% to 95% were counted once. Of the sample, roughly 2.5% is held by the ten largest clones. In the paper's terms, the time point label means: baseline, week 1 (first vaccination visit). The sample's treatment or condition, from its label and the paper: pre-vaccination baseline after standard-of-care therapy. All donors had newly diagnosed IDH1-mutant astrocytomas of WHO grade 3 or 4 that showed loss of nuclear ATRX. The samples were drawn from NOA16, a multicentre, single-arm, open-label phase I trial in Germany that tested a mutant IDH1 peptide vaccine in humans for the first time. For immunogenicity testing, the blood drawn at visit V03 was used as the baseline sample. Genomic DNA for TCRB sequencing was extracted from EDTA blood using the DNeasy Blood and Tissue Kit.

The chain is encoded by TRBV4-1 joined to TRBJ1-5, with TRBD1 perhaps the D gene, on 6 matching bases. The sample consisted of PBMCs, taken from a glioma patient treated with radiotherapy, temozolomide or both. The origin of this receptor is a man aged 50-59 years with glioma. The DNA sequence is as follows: TGCGCCAGCAGCCAAGGCCCTTACAGGGAAGATCAGCCCCAGCATTTT. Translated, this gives CASSQGPYREDQPQHF.